This T cell receptor (beta chain) was captured by sequencing in a study of Graves' ophthalmopathy and Graves' hyperthyroidism. Overall study: Upon initial diagnosis and before any treatment, peripheral blood was collected. Study-level points and caveats: The model reached around 70% sensitivity and about 72% specificity for predicting ophthalmopathy progression. Most clonotypes expanded in thyroid above 0.001 frequency were present in blood too.

Symptoms, serum thyroxine and TRAb, thyroid ultrasound, and orbital computed tomography formed the diagnostic basis. Amplification from RNA transcripts yielded the TCR beta CDR3 regions. RT-PCR in the first round used HTBI primers; a second-round multiplex PCR followed. Using its own MiXCR run on the multiplex PCR reads, TCRdb lists one record per CDR3 protein. The repertoire holds 350,000 or so distinct CDR3 sequences, with roughly 15% as singletons. This clonotype was picked up many times. Its antigen is undetermined. V lost 0 bases, J lost 7 bases, and 9 bases lay in between. CDR3 size: 13 residues. The germline gives CDR1 MNHEY, CDR2 SVGAGI.

This clonotype originated in an adult man with Graves' ophthalmopathy. The J gene is TRBJ1-2, the V gene TRBV6-5; D remains unclear. The specimen was peripheral blood. The CDR3 coding sequence is TGTGCCAGCAGTTACTCCACGGGCTCTGGCTACACCTTC. As protein: CASSYSTGSGYTF.